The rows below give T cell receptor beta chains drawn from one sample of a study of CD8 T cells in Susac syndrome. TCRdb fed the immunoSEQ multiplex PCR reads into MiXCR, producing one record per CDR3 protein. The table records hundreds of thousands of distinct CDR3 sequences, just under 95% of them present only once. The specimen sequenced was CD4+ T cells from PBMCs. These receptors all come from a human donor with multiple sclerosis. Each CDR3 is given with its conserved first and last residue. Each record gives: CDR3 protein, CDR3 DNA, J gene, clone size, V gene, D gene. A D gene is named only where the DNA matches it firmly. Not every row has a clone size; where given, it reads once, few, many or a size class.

CDR3 protein: CASSEDRSNYGYTF
CDR3 DNA: TGTGCCAGCAGTGAGGACAGATCTAACTATGGCTACACCTTC
J gene: TRBJ1-2
clone size: NA
V gene: TRBV2
D gene: NA

CDR3 protein: CASSPHAGGYTF
CDR3 DNA: TGTGCCAGCAGTCCACACGCAGGCGGCTACACCTTC
J gene: TRBJ1-2
clone size: NA
V gene: TRBV2
D gene: NA

CDR3 protein: CASNLGQINSPLHF
CDR3 DNA: TGTGCCAGCAACCTGGGACAGATTAATTCACCCCTCCACTTT
J gene: TRBJ1-6
clone size: NA
V gene: TRBV25-1
D gene: TRBD1

CDR3 protein: CSVSAGLSLSDQPQHF
CDR3 DNA: TGCAGCGTGAGTGCTGGTCTTTCTCTTAGTGATCAGCCCCAGCATTTT
J gene: TRBJ1-5
clone size: NA
V gene: TRBV29-1
D gene: NA

CDR3 protein: CASSMGQNQPQHF
CDR3 DNA: TGTGCCAGCAGTATGGGACAAAATCAGCCCCAGCATTTT
J gene: TRBJ1-5
clone size: NA
V gene: TRBV12-3/TRBV12-4
D gene: NA

CDR3 protein: CSLSRGGNTEAFF
CDR3 DNA: TGCAGCTTATCAAGGGGGGGGAACACTGAAGCTTTCTTT
J gene: TRBJ1-1
clone size: once
V gene: TRBV29-1
D gene: NA

CDR3 protein: CASSLTHRDQPQHF
CDR3 DNA: TGTGCCAGCAGCTTAACTCACAGGGATCAGCCCCAGCATTTT
J gene: TRBJ1-5
clone size: NA
V gene: TRBV7-2
D gene: NA

CDR3 protein: CASSQAQGSSYEQYF
CDR3 DNA: TGTGCCAGCAGCCAAGCGCAGGGGAGCTCCTACGAGCAGTACTTC
J gene: TRBJ2-7
clone size: NA
V gene: TRBV3-1
D gene: NA

CDR3 protein: CSAQRETGEQFF
CDR3 DNA: TGCAGTGCTCAGAGGGAGACCGGTGAGCAGTTCTTC
J gene: TRBJ2-1
clone size: NA
V gene: TRBV20-1
D gene: NA

CDR3 protein: CSARLAGFNEQYF
CDR3 DNA: TGCAGTGCTCGACTAGCGGGGTTTAACGAGCAGTACTTC
J gene: TRBJ2-7
clone size: once
V gene: TRBV20-1
D gene: TRBD2

CDR3 protein: CASSYYNYGYTF
CDR3 DNA: TGTGCCAGCAGTTATTACAACTATGGCTACACCTTC
J gene: TRBJ1-2
clone size: NA
V gene: TRBV6-6
D gene: NA

CDR3 protein: CASSGAVPTDTQYF
CDR3 DNA: TGCGCCAGCAGCGGTGCCGTCCCCACAGATACGCAGTATTTT
J gene: TRBJ2-3
clone size: NA
V gene: TRBV5-1
D gene: NA

CDR3 protein: CSVDRQGVGETQYF
CDR3 DNA: TGCAGCGTTGATCGGCAGGGGGTTGGGGAGACCCAGTACTTC
J gene: TRBJ2-5
clone size: NA
V gene: TRBV29-1
D gene: TRBD1

CDR3 protein: CASSFPNTEAFF
CDR3 DNA: TGTGCCAGCTCTTTCCCGAACACTGAAGCTTTCTTT
J gene: TRBJ1-1
clone size: few
V gene: TRBV7-2
D gene: NA

CDR3 protein: CASSYSGISGSGELFF
CDR3 DNA: TGTGCCAGCAGTTACTCCGGCATCTCCGGCTCCGGGGAGCTGTTTTTT
J gene: TRBJ2-2
clone size: NA
V gene: TRBV6-5
D gene: NA

CDR3 protein: CSARPSTLRTDTQYF
CDR3 DNA: TGCAGTGCTAGACCAAGTACCCTGAGGACAGATACGCAGTATTTT
J gene: TRBJ2-3
clone size: NA
V gene: TRBV20-1
D gene: NA

CDR3 protein: CASSVLREQPQHF
CDR3 DNA: TGTGCCAGCAGCGTACTAAGGGAACAGCCCCAGCATTTT
J gene: TRBJ1-5
clone size: NA
V gene: TRBV7-9
D gene: NA

CDR3 protein: CATSDLLPLGPDRVGSYEQYF
CDR3 DNA: TGTGCCACCAGTGATTTGCTACCCCTCGGGCCCGACAGGGTCGGATCCTACGAGCAGTACTTC
J gene: TRBJ2-7
clone size: once
V gene: TRBV24-1
D gene: TRBD1

CDR3 protein: CASSQDRSTGPYGYTF
CDR3 DNA: TGTGCCAGCAGCCAAGATCGCTCTACCGGACCCTATGGCTACACCTTC
J gene: TRBJ1-2
clone size: NA
V gene: TRBV4-2
D gene: NA

CDR3 protein: CSASRATGGYTF
CDR3 DNA: TGCAGTGCTAGTAGGGCAACCGGGGGCTACACCTTC
J gene: TRBJ1-2
clone size: NA
V gene: TRBV20-1
D gene: NA

CDR3 protein: CASSDPHRESTGELFF
CDR3 DNA: TGTGCCAGCAGTGACCCTCACAGGGAAAGCACCGGGGAGCTGTTTTTT
J gene: TRBJ2-2
clone size: NA
V gene: TRBV25-1
D gene: NA

CDR3 protein: CASSIQQGNTEAFF
CDR3 DNA: TGTGCCAGCAGTATCCAACAGGGGAACACTGAAGCTTTCTTT
J gene: TRBJ1-1
clone size: NA
V gene: TRBV6-5
D gene: NA

CDR3 protein: CASSQGAQGRNTEAFF
CDR3 DNA: TGTGCCAGCAGCCAAGGGGCGCAGGGGAGGAACACTGAAGCTTTCTTT
J gene: TRBJ1-1
clone size: NA
V gene: TRBV14
D gene: NA

CDR3 protein: CASSLQSSGANVLTF
CDR3 DNA: TGCGCCAGCAGCTTGCAATCTTCTGGGGCCAACGTCCTGACTTTC
J gene: TRBJ2-6
clone size: NA
V gene: TRBV5-1
D gene: NA

CDR3 protein: CSANPENTEAFF
CDR3 DNA: TGCAGTGCTAACCCAGAGAACACTGAAGCTTTCTTT
J gene: TRBJ1-1
clone size: NA
V gene: TRBV20-1
D gene: NA

CDR3 protein: CASSSSRTQYF
CDR3 DNA: TGTGCCAGCAGCAGCTCCCGTACGCAGTATTTT
J gene: TRBJ2-3
clone size: NA
V gene: TRBV9
D gene: NA

CDR3 protein: CASAEQGEQFF
CDR3 DNA: TGTGCCAGCGCTGAACAGGGTGAGCAGTTCTTC
J gene: TRBJ2-1
clone size: NA
V gene: TRBV2
D gene: NA

CDR3 protein: CSVGTAVVGTEAFF
CDR3 DNA: TGCAGCGTTGGGACGGCCGTTGTGGGAACTGAAGCTTTCTTT
J gene: TRBJ1-1
clone size: NA
V gene: TRBV29-1
D gene: NA

CDR3 protein: CAWIPTLVNTEAFF
CDR3 DNA: TGTGCCTGGATTCCTACACTAGTGAACACTGAAGCTTTCTTT
J gene: TRBJ1-1
clone size: NA
V gene: TRBV30
D gene: NA

CDR3 protein: CASSLTAGPSGANVLTF
CDR3 DNA: TGTGCCAGCAGCCTAACCGCGGGACCCTCTGGGGCCAACGTCCTGACTTTC
J gene: TRBJ2-6
clone size: once
V gene: TRBV7-3
D gene: NA

CDR3 protein: CASSLRGTGTGELFF
CDR3 DNA: TGTGCCAGCAGCTTGCGGGGTACGGGCACCGGGGAGCTGTTTTTT
J gene: TRBJ2-2
clone size: NA
V gene: TRBV5-4
D gene: NA

CDR3 protein: CASSRQGLVDEAFF
CDR3 DNA: TGTGCCAGCAGCCGACAGGGGCTGGTGGATGAAGCTTTCTTT
J gene: TRBJ1-1
clone size: NA
V gene: TRBV7-9
D gene: TRBD1

CDR3 protein: CSVGQGADGYTF
CDR3 DNA: TGCAGCGTTGGACAGGGGGCGGACGGCTACACCTTC
J gene: TRBJ1-2
clone size: NA
V gene: TRBV29-1
D gene: TRBD1

CDR3 protein: CASSHQAPGVDQAFF
CDR3 DNA: TGTGCCAGCAGTCACCAAGCCCCAGGAGTGGACCAAGCTTTCTTT
J gene: TRBJ1-1
clone size: NA
V gene: TRBV7-9
D gene: NA

CDR3 protein: CAWSWNRGREAFF
CDR3 DNA: TGTGCCTGGAGTTGGAACAGGGGGCGAGAAGCTTTCTTT
J gene: TRBJ1-1
clone size: NA
V gene: TRBV30
D gene: TRBD1

CDR3 protein: CASHAQGWGEQFF
CDR3 DNA: TGTGCCAGCCATGCCCAGGGTTGGGGTGAGCAGTTCTTC
J gene: TRBJ2-1
clone size: NA
V gene: TRBV12-3/TRBV12-4
D gene: NA

CDR3 protein: CASSYSTYNSPLHF
CDR3 DNA: TGTGCCAGCAGTTACAGCACCTATAATTCACCCCTCCACTTT
J gene: TRBJ1-6
clone size: NA
V gene: TRBV3-1
D gene: NA

CDR3 protein: CSASTLGGGYTF
CDR3 DNA: TGCAGTGCTAGCACTTTAGGGGGCGGCTACACCTTC
J gene: TRBJ1-2
clone size: NA
V gene: TRBV20-1
D gene: TRBD1

CDR3 protein: CAWTPKDRVNTEAFF
CDR3 DNA: TGTGCCTGGACCCCTAAGGACAGGGTGAACACTGAAGCTTTCTTT
J gene: TRBJ1-1
clone size: NA
V gene: TRBV30
D gene: TRBD1

CDR3 protein: CSVGFEGTAAFF
CDR3 DNA: TGCAGCGTGGGGTTTGAAGGGACAGCGGCTTTCTTT
J gene: TRBJ1-1
clone size: NA
V gene: TRBV29-1
D gene: TRBD1

CDR3 protein: CASSPEGGGGTEAFF
CDR3 DNA: TGTGCCAGCAGCCCCGAGGGGGGAGGCGGCACTGAAGCTTTCTTT
J gene: TRBJ1-1
clone size: NA
V gene: TRBV7-8
D gene: NA

CDR3 protein: CASSLQGQQNEQYF
CDR3 DNA: TGCGCCAGCAGCTTGCAAGGACAGCAAAACGAGCAGTACTTC
J gene: TRBJ2-7
clone size: NA
V gene: TRBV5-1
D gene: NA

CDR3 protein: CASSLRTDSYGYTF
CDR3 DNA: TGTGCCAGCAGCCTCCGGACGGACTCCTATGGCTACACCTTC
J gene: TRBJ1-2
clone size: NA
V gene: TRBV3-1
D gene: NA

CDR3 protein: CASSYRADTDTQYF
CDR3 DNA: TGTGCCAGCAGTTACCGTGCCGACACAGATACGCAGTATTTT
J gene: TRBJ2-3
clone size: NA
V gene: TRBV6-6
D gene: NA

CDR3 protein: CASRPPGGDEQFF
CDR3 DNA: TGTGCCAGCAGACCCCCAGGGGGCGATGAGCAGTTCTTC
J gene: TRBJ2-1
clone size: NA
V gene: TRBV3-1
D gene: TRBD1

CDR3 protein: CASSLGPGQSSTQYF
CDR3 DNA: TGTGCCAGTAGTTTGGGGCCAGGACAGAGTTCGACCCAGTACTTC
J gene: TRBJ2-5
clone size: NA
V gene: TRBV19
D gene: NA